Given below is one T cell receptor (beta chain) in context. The target antigen is unknown. Assay used: immunoSEQ multiplex PCR; TCRdb lists only in-frame clones, some missing. Of roughly 330,000 clones listed, under 80% were seen once; the top ten hold 10%. Splitting the CD4+ cells yielded a CD45RA+ naive subset and a CD45RA-negative memory subset. The data originate from a study of shared clonotypes between healthy human individuals. V was shortened by 0 bases and J by 7 bases, with 10 bases between the two germline ends. Germline V gene data show CDR1 as SGHRS and CDR2 as YFSETQ. The CDR3 is 13 amino acids. Study results and caveats: The four-donor shared clonotypes exceeded non-shared clonotypes in generation probability, with non-shared ones scoring lower.

The chain has TRBV5-1 and TRBJ2-5, with a tentative D call TRBD1 (5 bases). The TCR comes from a man younger than 45 in good health. Sequencing used memory CD4+ T cells sorted from blood. The subset here: CD45RA-negative fraction. CDR3 DNA sequence: TGCGCCAGCAGCTTGGGACAGAAAGCGACCCAGTACTTC. Protein: CASSLGQKATQYF.